This T cell receptor beta chain was sequenced in a study of cytomegalovirus exposure and HLA in healthy donors (dated by TCRdb to 2016 to 2017). For context, the study as a whole: An earlier analysis of roughly 500 of the donors reported approximately 270 Gb of sequence data and 117 million unique TCR beta sequences from around 200 million T cells. An early release that covered fewer than 800 HLA-typed donors contained about 300 gigabases of sequencing data and 85 million to 100 million unique TCR sequences. The genetic ancestry cluster associated with self-reported Caucasian donors included 81% of the 300 to 400 genotyped donors. The aim of the study was to test whether cataloging public T cell receptors could identify signatures of past pathogen exposure. The study profiled the T cell repertoires of 550 to 700 subjects by immunosequencing and related them to cytomegalovirus serostatus. In addition to the first cohort of approximately 650 subjects, a separate validation cohort of approximately 120 different subjects was used. The study combined high-throughput TCR immunosequencing, statistical association of individual TCRs with disease status, and machine learning to predict cytomegalovirus infection status. A later analysis re-examined previously published TCR beta repertoires from just over 650 donors and added high-resolution HLA genotyping to investigate patterns of TCR occurrence. In the later analysis, no new phenotypic data were used to find candidate immune exposures; instead, reliance was placed on TCR beta sequences and their occurrence across donors. An earlier analysis of 500 to 650 of the donors applied high-throughput TCR beta sequencing to assess whether each TCR beta V gene segment acted as functional or pseudogenic. Donor age, sex, ethnicity and CMV serostatus were collected together with the repertoire data. In a later genetic analysis, genome-wide SNP genotypes for about three fifths of the roughly 670 donors were used, and that subset was treated as a discovery cohort. All discovery cohort repertoires had been generated on a single sequencing platform. Both class I and class II loci were covered by HLA typing, at four-digit resolution. The number of donors typed differed by locus, with 629-630 for A, B, C, DRB1 and DQB1, approximately 500 for DQA1, about 610 for DPA1, and some 450 for DPB1. A handful of DR-DQ haplotypes were handled as single units for association and clustering because linkage in the cohort was strong. Among some 400 genotyped donors of the cohort, an average of 235,054 unique TCR beta nucleotide sequences were sequenced per donor, 15% to 20% of them non-productive. The full study reports these points: In a later genetic analysis, fewer N-insertions in productive TCRs were reported among donors in an Asian-associated ancestry cluster than the approximately 710-donor mean. In this cohort, only TCR beta chains were sequenced, and detectable features were limited by the absence of alpha or paired-chain data. The sequencing pipeline was judged likely to have produced a cluster of highly shared sequence variants as a technical artifact. A later analysis found that HLA-associated TCR beta chains were more clonally expanded and had lower generation probabilities than equally common non-associated chains. In a later analysis, TCR association rates were found to vary across HLA loci, with the most associated TCRs seen for DRB1 alleles and the fewest for HLA-C alleles. The authors suggested that the approach could potentially be generalized to other disease states and immunological phenotypes. An earlier analysis of 450 to 750 of the donors showed that most TCR beta V segments appeared in productive rearrangements either about 87% or about 30% of the time, which broadly matched IMGT annotations. Several of the top co-occurrence clusters appeared to be linked to parvovirus B19, influenza, CMV and Epstein-Barr virus, according to a later analysis. In a later genetic analysis, a missense DCLRE1C variant was associated with V-gene and J-gene trimming of TCR beta chains, and the association was replicated in an independent cohort. HLA typing was unavailable for some donors at each locus, so association tests used only the typed subset. Cytomegalovirus status was reported to be diagnosed by the classifier with high specificity and sensitivity in both the original and validation cohorts. In a later analysis, most CMV-associated TCR beta chains were found to appear HLA-restricted, with HLA associations seemingly driven largely by CMV exposure. Specific HLA alleles were associated with over 15,000 TCR beta sequences at a false discovery rate of 0.05 in a later analysis. Some IMGT-functional V segments, including TRBV6-2 and TRBV6-3, could not be told apart with the 87-base-pair reads, so those segments were excluded. Assigning TCR associations to individual alleles was difficult when HLA alleles, especially DR and DQ, strongly co-occurred. Most TCR sequences were seen in very few donors, while some public TCRs were found in many individuals. Because counts were too low, some 17 rarely observed V segments, including chromosome 9 orphons, were left out of the earlier analysis of 587 of the donors. Linkage disequilibrium might explain the correlated functional status among segregating V segments, but an unknown experimental factor could not be excluded. Sequencing depth was assumed to be roughly uniform across donors in the presence/absence analyses, though that assumption may not hold. In vitro tests confirmed that a few of the cytomegalovirus-associated TCR beta chains recognize cytomegalovirus antigens. A further reported finding was that TCR beta sequences accurately predicted the HLA-A and HLA-B alleles for most subjects in the first cohort. Immune exposure information for the cohort was limited to CMV serostatus. A total of fewer than 200 TCR beta chains were listed by the study as associated with cytomegalovirus.

The CDR3 holds 13 amino acids from the cysteine to the phenylalanine. Here the CDR3 DNA is all that survives: 39 bases in frame from base 1. The germline V gene gives CDR1 as SGHRS and CDR2 as YFSETQ. V lost 7 bases and J lost 4 bases, and the count of bases not matched to a germline gene is 6. The cohort consisted of hundreds of healthy bone marrow donors. At the time of sampling, all cohort members were nominally healthy, though unrecorded immune exposures were likely present. The donor was CMV seronegative and was included in the group of under 450 seronegative cohort members. A peripheral blood sample was collected from each donor, and TCR beta sequencing was performed on peripheral blood mononuclear cells. Genomic DNA extraction from the blood cell samples was performed with the Qiagen DNeasy Blood Extraction Kit. Receptor libraries were prepared by the immunoSEQ multiplex PCR assay. For the multiplex PCR, a mixture combining 60 forward primers for TCR Vbeta segments and 13 reverse primers for TCR Jbeta segments was used. A multiplex PCR assay on genomic DNA amplified the CDR3 region of rearranged TCR beta genes. On the Illumina HiSeq System, the amplified TCR beta libraries were sequenced as 87-base-pair reads. The published analysis was carried out like this. Across the roughly 670 repertoires, a later analysis counted tens of millions of unique TCR beta chains, roughly 11 million of which were shared by at least two donors. A nearest-neighbor algorithm error-corrected the raw reads and collapsed the reads into unique sequences, merging closely related sequences to remove PCR and sequencing errors. CDR3 sequences were aligned to IMGT reference sequences to assign V, D and J gene segments. For a sequence to be retained, a match of at least six nucleotides to both a V gene segment and a J gene segment was required. Rearrangements were called productive when the CDR3 lacked stop codons and stayed in frame with V and J; all others were non-productive. Following IMGT convention, CDR3 was defined as the stretch from the second conserved V-encoded cysteine up to the conserved J-encoded phenylalanine. The earlier analysis of about 610 of the donors excluded sequences that lacked an unambiguous match to a single V gene segment. An earlier analysis of fewer than 650 of the donors classified V segments as functional when productive rearrangements were above 56.7% and as segregating when the standard deviation between donors was above 5%. A statistical classification framework was developed to diagnose cytomegalovirus status using the catalog of TCR beta chain sequences. In a later analysis, V and J genes were assigned by comparing TCR nucleotide sequences against IMGT/GENE-DB human TR gene sequences. A later analysis assigned CDR3 sequences and most-parsimonious VDJ recombination scenarios with the TCRdist pipeline. A later analysis defined each TCR beta chain by its CDR3 amino acid sequence plus V-gene family, and excluded reads lacking a unique V-gene family. In a later analysis, around 600 highly shared, low-generation-probability nucleotide sequences were removed to address suspected cross-contamination and a sequencing artifact. For each public chain, a later analysis derived a clonal expansion index from normalized ranks of inferred template counts within each repertoire. In a later analysis, generation probabilities were computed with a VDJ recombination model fitted to out-of-frame rearrangements, and the resulting probabilities were checked against IGoR. Hypergeometric tests were used in a later analysis to score TCR-TCR, TCR-HLA and TCR-CMV co-occurrence, with a repertoire-size bias correction applied to the TCR pairs. False discovery rates were estimated in a later analysis by permuting HLA or CMV assignments 20 times. A later analysis grouped co-occurring TCRs with DBSCAN, adding TCRdist sequence similarity when clustering within HLA-allele-positive subsets. Repertoires with fewer than 30,000 or more than 120,000 public chains were left out of co-occurrence clustering, as were a handful of repertoires with anomalous nucleotide sharing. Drawn from immuneACCESS, this table holds only the in-frame rearrangements with V and J called that TCRdb kept. Clones are partly lost; checked studies trace under half to an unresolved V gene and leave the rest unexplained. Clonal size and the V and J genes are those of that table, whereas D and trimming came from the DNA. Counted in this sample were 150,000 or so clones; around 79% of them appeared once. Clones ranked in the top ten supply approximately 3.1% of the sample.

A note on this clone: No cognate antigen has been identified for it. Base qualities are not provided; no much larger clone lies one nucleotide away.

Recombination connected TRBV5-1 to TRBJ1-2, and 8 junction bases match TRBD1. The sequencing input was PBMCs. The TCR comes from a woman aged 40 to 49 in good health and CMV-seronegative. The DNA sequence is given as TGCGCCAGCGGCCTGGACAGGGTCTATGGCTACACCTTC. The translation is CASGLDRVYGYTF.